This T cell receptor (beta chain) comes out of a study of T cells after yellow fever vaccination. Study-level points and caveats: Boosting was followed by the reappearance of most primary-vaccination clones (less than 98% CD4, roughly 90% CD8).

TCR cDNA was made by 5'RACE template switching, adding a universal primer site and UMIs. TCRdb re-called the 5' RACE reads through MiXCR, storing one row per CDR3 protein. This sample has a few hundred thousand distinct CDR3 sequences, with around a sixth found just once. Germline-derived CDR1 and CDR2 are SGHDT and YYEEEE. There are 13 residues in the CDR3. Trimming took 5 bases from V and 2 from J, leaving 9 bases between them. A remark on this clonotype: The target antigen is unknown.

The sequencing here drew on PBMCs, taken less than 6 days after the first yellow fever vaccination. The chain recombines TRBV5-6 with TRBJ2-3, with D unclear. The TCR comes from a man aged 18 to 30 who received the YFV17D yellow fever vaccine. The CDR3 spells CASSHGLTDTQYF. DNA of the CDR3: TGTGCCAGCAGTCACGGGCTCACAGATACGCAGTATTTT.